The present T cell receptor beta chain was sequenced within a study of a mutant IDH1 vaccine in newly diagnosed glioma. This CDR3 is 15 amino acids long. Trimming pared 2 bases from V and 7 bases from J, leaving 18 bases between. The germline CDR1 and CDR2 sequences are LNHDA and SQIVND (reference sequence). As for this clone: The antigen remains unidentified.

Produced via immunoSEQ multiplex PCR; TCRdb's table is partial and in-frame only. The sample includes about 25,000 clones, 77% of them seen just once. Time point given: week 5, during vaccination. What each vaccine dose contained was 300 ug of mutant IDH1 20-mer peptide, accompanied by topical imiquimod. Donors had new IDH1-mutant astrocytomas of WHO grade 3 or 4 (ATRX-lost). This sample comprised PBMCs, obtained from a glioma patient whose treatment included an IDH1 peptide vaccine. J is TRBJ2-7 and V is TRBV19; D is perhaps TRBD2 (6 bases). The TCR originated in a man in his forties with glioma. The CDR3 bases are TGTGCCAGTAGTATACGGACAACTATAGCGGATGAGCAGTACTTC. This sequence encodes CASSIRTTIADEQYF.